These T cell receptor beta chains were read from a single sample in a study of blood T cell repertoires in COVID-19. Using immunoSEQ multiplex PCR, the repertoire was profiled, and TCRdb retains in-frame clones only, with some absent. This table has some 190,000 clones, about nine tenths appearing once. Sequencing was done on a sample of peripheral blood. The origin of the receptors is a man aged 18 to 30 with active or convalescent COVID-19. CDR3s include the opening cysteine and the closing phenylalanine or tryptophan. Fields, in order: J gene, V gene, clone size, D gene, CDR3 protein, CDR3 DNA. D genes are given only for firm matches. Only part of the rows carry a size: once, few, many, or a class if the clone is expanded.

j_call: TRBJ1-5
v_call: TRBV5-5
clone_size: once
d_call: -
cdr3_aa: CASSLPGQPQHF
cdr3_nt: TGTGCCAGCAGCTTGCCCGGTCAGCCCCAGCATTTT

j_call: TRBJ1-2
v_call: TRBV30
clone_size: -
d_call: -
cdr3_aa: CAWSPGVYGYTF
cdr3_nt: TGTGCCTGGAGTCCGGGAGTTTATGGCTACACCTTC

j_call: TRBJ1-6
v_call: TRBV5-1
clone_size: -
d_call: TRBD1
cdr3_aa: CASSLDGTGYSPLHF
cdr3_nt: TGCGCCAGCAGCTTGGATGGGACAGGGTATTCACCCCTCCACTTT

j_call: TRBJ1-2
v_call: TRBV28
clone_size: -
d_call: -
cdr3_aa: CASRSTLDYYGYTF
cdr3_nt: TGTGCCAGCAGGTCGACGTTGGACTACTATGGCTACACCTTC

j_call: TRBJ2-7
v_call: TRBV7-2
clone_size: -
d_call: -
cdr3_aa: CASSLGSVSYEQYF
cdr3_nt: TGTGCCAGCAGCTTAGGGTCGGTCTCCTACGAGCAGTACTTC

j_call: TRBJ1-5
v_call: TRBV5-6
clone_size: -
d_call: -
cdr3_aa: CASSSSRGGQPQHF
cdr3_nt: TGTGCCAGCAGCTCAAGCAGGGGCGGGCAGCCCCAGCATTTT

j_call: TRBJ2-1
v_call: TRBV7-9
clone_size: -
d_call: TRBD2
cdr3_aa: CASSLSGGAAEQFF
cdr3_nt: TGTGCCAGCAGCTTAAGCGGGGGGGCCGCTGAGCAGTTCTTC

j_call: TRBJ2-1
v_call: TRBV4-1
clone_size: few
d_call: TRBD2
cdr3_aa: CASSSSGTTYNEQFF
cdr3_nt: TGCGCCAGCAGCTCTAGCGGGACAACCTACAATGAGCAGTTCTTC

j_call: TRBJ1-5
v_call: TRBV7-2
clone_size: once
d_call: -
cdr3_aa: CASSLEPGYQPQHF
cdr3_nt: TGTGCCAGCAGCTTAGAGCCGGGATATCAGCCCCAGCATTTT

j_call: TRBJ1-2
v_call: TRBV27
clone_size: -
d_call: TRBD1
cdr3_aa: CASSPTGGYGYTF
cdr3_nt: TGTGCCAGCAGCCCCACAGGGGGATATGGCTACACCTTC

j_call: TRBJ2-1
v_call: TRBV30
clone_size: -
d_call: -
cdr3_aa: CASRREAGNEQFF
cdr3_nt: TGTGCCTCGAGGAGGGAAGCTGGGAATGAGCAGTTCTTC

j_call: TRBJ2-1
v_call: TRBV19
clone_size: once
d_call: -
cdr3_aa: CASSINAGYNEQFF
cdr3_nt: TGTGCCAGTAGTATAAACGCAGGGTACAATGAGCAGTTCTTC

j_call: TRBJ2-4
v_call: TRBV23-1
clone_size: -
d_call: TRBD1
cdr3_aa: CASSPRQGGAKNIQYF
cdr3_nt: TGCGCCAGCAGTCCCCGACAGGGGGGAGCCAAAAACATTCAGTACTTC

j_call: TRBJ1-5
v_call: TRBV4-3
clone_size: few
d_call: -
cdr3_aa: CASSQRTDQPQHF
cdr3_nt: TGCGCCAGCAGCCAACGGACAGATCAGCCCCAGCATTTT

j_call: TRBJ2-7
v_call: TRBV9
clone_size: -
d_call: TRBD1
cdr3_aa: CASSPRGQTSYEQYF
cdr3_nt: TGTGCCAGCAGCCCCAGGGGGCAGACTTCCTACGAGCAGTACTTC

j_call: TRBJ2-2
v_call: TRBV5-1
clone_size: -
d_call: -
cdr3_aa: CASSLESADTGELFF
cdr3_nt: TGCGCCAGCAGCTTGGAAAGCGCGGACACCGGGGAGCTGTTTTTT

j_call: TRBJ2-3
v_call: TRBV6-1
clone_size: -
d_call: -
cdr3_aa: CASSEMVQGTDTQYF
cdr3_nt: TGTGCCAGCAGTGAAATGGTTCAGGGGACAGATACGCAGTATTTT

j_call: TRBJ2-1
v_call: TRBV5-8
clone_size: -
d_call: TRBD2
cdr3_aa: CASSPLRGGYNEQFF
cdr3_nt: TGTGCCAGCAGCCCCTTACGGGGGGGTTACAATGAGCAGTTCTTC

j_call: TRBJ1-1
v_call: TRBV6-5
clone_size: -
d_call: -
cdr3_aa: CASSPPPARGTEAFF
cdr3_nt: TGTGCCAGCAGTCCGCCTCCCGCTCGAGGCACTGAAGCTTTCTTT

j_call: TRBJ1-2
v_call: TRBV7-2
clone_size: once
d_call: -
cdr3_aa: CASSLESGSRVYGYTF
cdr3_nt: TGTGCCAGCAGCTTAGAGTCAGGGTCTAGAGTCTATGGCTACACCTTC

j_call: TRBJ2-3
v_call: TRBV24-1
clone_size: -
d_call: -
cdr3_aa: CATSDPGQDTQYF
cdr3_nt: TGTGCCACCAGTGATCCCGGACAGGATACGCAGTATTTT

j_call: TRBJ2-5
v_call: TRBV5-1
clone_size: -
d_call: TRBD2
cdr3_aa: CASSLVTSGGATRETQYF
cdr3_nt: TGCGCCAGCAGCTTGGTGACTAGCGGGGGAGCTACGAGAGAGACCCAGTACTTC

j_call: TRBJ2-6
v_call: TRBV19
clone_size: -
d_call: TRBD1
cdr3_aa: CASSIGRGSGANVLTF
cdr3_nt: TGTGCCAGTAGTATAGGCAGGGGGTCTGGGGCCAACGTCCTGACTTTC

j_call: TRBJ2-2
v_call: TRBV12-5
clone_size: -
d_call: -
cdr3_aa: CASGLVSLDRGGELFF
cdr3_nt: TGTGCTAGTGGTTTGGTATCGTTGGATCGGGGCGGGGAGCTGTTTTTT

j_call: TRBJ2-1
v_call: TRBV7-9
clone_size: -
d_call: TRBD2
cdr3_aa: CAVGGSGDTVQNEQFF
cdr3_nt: TGTGCCGTCGGAGGTAGCGGGGATACGGTCCAGAATGAGCAGTTCTTC

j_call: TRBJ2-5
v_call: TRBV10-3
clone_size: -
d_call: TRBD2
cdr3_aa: CAISERGGQETQYF
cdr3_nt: TGTGCCATCAGTGAACGGGGGGGGCAAGAGACCCAGTACTTC

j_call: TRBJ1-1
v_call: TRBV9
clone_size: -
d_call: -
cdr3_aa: CASSVVAENTEAFF
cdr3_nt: TGTGCCAGCAGCGTAGTAGCAGAGAACACTGAAGCTTTCTTT

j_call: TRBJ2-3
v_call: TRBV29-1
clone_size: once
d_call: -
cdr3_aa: CSAHSTGTLGTDTQYF
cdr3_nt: TGCAGCGCACACTCCACTGGGACACTGGGAACAGATACGCAGTATTTT

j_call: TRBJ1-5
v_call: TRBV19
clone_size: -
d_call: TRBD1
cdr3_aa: CASSKAGTGVGQPQHF
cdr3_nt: TGTGCCAGTAGTAAGGCTGGGACAGGGGTGGGTCAGCCCCAGCATTTT

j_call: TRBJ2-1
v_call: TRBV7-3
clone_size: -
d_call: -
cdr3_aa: CASSLVGAGNEQFF
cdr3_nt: TGTGCCAGCAGCTTAGTAGGGGCTGGCAATGAGCAGTTCTTC

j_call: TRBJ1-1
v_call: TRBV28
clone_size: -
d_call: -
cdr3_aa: CASSLSPGVGNTEAFF
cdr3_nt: TGTGCCAGCAGTTTATCCCCAGGGGTGGGGAACACTGAAGCTTTCTTT

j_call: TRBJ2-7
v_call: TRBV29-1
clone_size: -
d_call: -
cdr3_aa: CSVRRQDEQYF
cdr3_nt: TGCAGCGTGCGACGGCAGGACGAGCAGTACTTC

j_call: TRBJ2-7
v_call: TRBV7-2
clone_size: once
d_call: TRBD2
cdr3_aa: CASSFWDRGSGRKYEQYF
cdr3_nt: TGTGCCAGCAGCTTTTGGGATAGGGGTAGCGGGAGAAAGTACGAGCAGTACTTC

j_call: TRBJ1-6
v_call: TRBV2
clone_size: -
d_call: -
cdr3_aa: CASSEVQGGYNSPLHF
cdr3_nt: TGTGCCAGCAGTGAAGTACAGGGTGGCTATAATTCACCCCTCCACTTT

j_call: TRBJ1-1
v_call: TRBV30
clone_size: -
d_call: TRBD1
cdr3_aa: CAWRSGQGDTEAFF
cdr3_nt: TGTGCCTGGAGGTCGGGACAGGGGGACACTGAAGCTTTCTTT